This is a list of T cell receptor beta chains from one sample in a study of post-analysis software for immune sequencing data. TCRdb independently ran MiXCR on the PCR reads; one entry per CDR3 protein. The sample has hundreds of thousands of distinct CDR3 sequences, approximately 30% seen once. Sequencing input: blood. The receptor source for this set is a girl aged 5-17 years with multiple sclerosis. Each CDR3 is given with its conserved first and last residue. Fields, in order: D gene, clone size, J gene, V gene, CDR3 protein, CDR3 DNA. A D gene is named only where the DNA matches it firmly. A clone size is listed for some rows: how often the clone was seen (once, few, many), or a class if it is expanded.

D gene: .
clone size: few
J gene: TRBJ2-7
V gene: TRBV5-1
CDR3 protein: CASSLEYF
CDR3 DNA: TGCGCCAGCAGCTTGGAGTACTTC

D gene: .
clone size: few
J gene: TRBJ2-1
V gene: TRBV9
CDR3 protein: CASSVSLANVYNEQFF
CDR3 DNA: TGTGCCAGCAGCGTGAGTCTGGCGAATGTCTACAATGAGCAGTTCTTC

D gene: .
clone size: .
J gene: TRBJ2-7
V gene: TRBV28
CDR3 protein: CASVLRTPSYEQYF
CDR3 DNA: TGTGCCAGCGTCTTGCGGACGCCCTCCTACGAGCAGTACTTC

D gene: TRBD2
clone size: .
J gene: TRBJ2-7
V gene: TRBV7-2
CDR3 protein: CASSLSLAGLYEQYF
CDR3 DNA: TGTGCCAGCAGCTTGTCTCTAGCGGGTCTCTACGAGCAGTACTTC

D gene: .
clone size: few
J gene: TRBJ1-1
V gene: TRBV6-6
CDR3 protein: CASILPGDVGTEAFF
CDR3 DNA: TGTGCCAGCATCCTCCCGGGTGATGTTGGCACTGAAGCTTTCTTT

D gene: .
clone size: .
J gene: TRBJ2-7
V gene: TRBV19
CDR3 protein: CASSIDNYHMAEQYF
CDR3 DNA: TGTGCCAGTAGTATAGATAACTACCACATGGCCGAGCAGTACTTC

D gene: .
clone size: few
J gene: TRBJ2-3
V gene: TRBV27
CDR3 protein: CASSLLDVTGTSTDTQYF
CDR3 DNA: TGTGCCAGCAGTTTACTTGATGTGACCGGGACTAGCACAGATACGCAGTATTTT

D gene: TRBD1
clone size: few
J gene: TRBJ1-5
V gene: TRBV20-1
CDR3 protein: CSARRATGTGNNQPQHF
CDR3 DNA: TGCAGTGCTAGAAGGGCTACCGGGACAGGGAATAATCAGCCCCAGCATTTT

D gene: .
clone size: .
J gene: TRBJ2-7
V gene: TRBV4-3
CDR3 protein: CASSQGVQGPYEQYF
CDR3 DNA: TGCGCCAGCAGCCAAGGTGTGCAGGGACCTTACGAGCAGTACTTC

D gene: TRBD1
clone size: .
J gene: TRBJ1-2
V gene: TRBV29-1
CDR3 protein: CSVGSQGDYGYTF
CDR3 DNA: TGCAGCGTTGGAAGTCAGGGGGACTATGGCTACACCTTC